The sample holds a few counts of the clone carrying this TCR beta chain. No antigen is known for it. The data originate from a study of cytomegalovirus exposure and HLA in healthy donors. Study overall: T cells numbering around 200 million yielded 117 million unique TCR beta sequences in an earlier analysis. Findings of the study overall: There were 150 or so TCR beta chains listed as cytomegalovirus-associated.

In the PCR, 60 Vbeta and 13 Jbeta primers were used. The data were produced by immunoSEQ multiplex PCR, yet TCRdb's version contains in-frame clones alone and is incomplete. Seen here are 89,000 or so clones, about three quarters observed once, and the top ten hold roughly 2%. Per the germline V gene, CDR1 is LGHNA and CDR2 is YSLEER. V was shortened by 0 bases and J by 2 bases, with 11 bases between the two germline ends. This CDR3 contains 16 residues. The clonotype originates from a boy between 10 and 17 years old in good health and CMV-seronegative. The rearrangement uses TRBV4-3 and TRBJ2-4, with D perhaps TRBD1 (5 bases). The material sequenced was PBMCs. CDR3 protein: CASSQDARGTKNIQYF. CDR3 nucleotides: TGCGCCAGCAGCCAAGATGCTAGGGGAACCAAAAACATTCAGTACTTC.